Presented here are 20 T cell receptor beta chains from one specimen sequenced in a study of PD-1 blockade in classical Hodgkin lymphoma. The time point here: cycle 4 day 1 (C4D1), after less than seven weeks of nivolumab. Each and every patient relapsed after autologous stem cell transplantation, and patients got differing brentuximab vedotin exposure. Data came from immunoSEQ multiplex PCR; TCRdb stores just in-frame clones and leaves some out. There are about 28,000 clones in the sample; about 80% occur only once, and roughly 17% lies in the top ten. The specimen comprised peripheral blood mononuclear cells (PBMCs), sampled before the fourth cycle of nivolumab. The receptors shown here come from a human donor with classical Hodgkin lymphoma.

The V and J genes are TRBV6-1 and TRBJ1-1; D unresolved. In germline, CDR1 is MNHNS, CDR2 SASEGT. The CDR3 consists of 14 residues. V was shortened by 6 bases and J by 2 bases, with 13 bases between the two germline ends. The CDR3 loop is CASRSPGTNTEAFF. The CDR3 coding sequence is TGTGCCAGCAGATCACCGGGAACTAACACTGAAGCTTTCTTT.

The gene calls are TRBV9 and TRBJ2-2, with TRBD2 matching 12 bases. With V trimmed by 3 bases and J by 5 bases, 2 bases remained unmatched. CDR1 and CDR2 from the germline V gene are SGDLS and YYNGEE. CDR3 size: 15 residues. CDR3 DNA sequence: TGTGCCAGCAGCGGAACTAGCGGGGGGACCGGGGAGCTGTTTTTT. The encoded protein is CASSGTSGGTGELFF. The full variable domain, with the rest looked up from reference TRBV9 and TRBJ2-2, is DSGVTQTPKHLITATGQRVTLRCSPRSGDLSVYWYQQSLDQGLQFLIQYYNGEERAKGNILERFSAQQFPDLHSELNLSSLELGDSALYFCASSGTSGGTGELFFGEGSRLTVL.

This chain uses TRBV28 with TRBJ1-5, with D tentatively TRBD1 (6 bases). V lost 5 bases to trimming and J lost 7 bases, with 15 bases between them. The CDR3 runs 14 residues. From germline, CDR1 is MDHEN and CDR2 SYDVKM. The DNA of the CDR3 is TGTGCCAGCAGTCCATCAGGGGCGGGACAGCCCCAGCATTTT. Protein sequence: CASSPSGAGQPQHF.

The rearrangement links TRBV2 to TRBJ2-1; D possibly corresponds to TRBD2 (6 bases). The CDR3 length is 14 residues. Deletions cut 4 bases from V and 0 bases from J, with 7 bases between. Germline V CDR1 and CDR2: SNHLY, FYNNEI. The CDR3 DNA sequence: TGTGCCAGCAGTGGGACTATCTCCTACAATGAGCAGTTCTTC. Its translation: CASSGTISYNEQFF.

In its sample, this clone was seen once. This chain joins TRBV6-6 and TRBJ1-4, with D unresolved. Looked up from germline, CDR1 is MNHNY and CDR2 is SVGAGI (reference sequence). Trimming took 8 bases from V and 6 from J, leaving 10 bases between them. This CDR3 has 12 residues. This chain's CDR3 is CASFGEDEKLFF. CDR3 DNA: TGTGCCAGCTTCGGCGAGGATGAAAAACTGTTTTTT.

This sequence joins TRBV28 and TRBJ2-6, with D perhaps matching TRBD2 (5 bases). The germline V and J ends were trimmed by 6 bases and 0 bases, with 18 bases remaining between them. This CDR3 contains 18 residues. Germline V gene lookup returns CDR1 MDHEN and CDR2 SYDVKM. The CDR3: CASRRVGFSDSGANVLTF. CDR3 nucleotide sequence: TGTGCCAGCAGGCGGGTAGGCTTCTCAGACTCTGGGGCCAACGTCCTGACTTTC.

The gene calls are TRBV6-1 and TRBJ2-3; 10 bases fit TRBD2. The germline V gene has CDR1 MNHNS and CDR2 SASEGT. The CDR3 has 17 residues. After removal of 3 bases from V and 0 bases from J, the junction contained 6 bases not matched to a gene. In DNA form, the CDR3 reads TGTGCCAGCAGTGACCGCACTAGCGGGACGAGCACAGATACGCAGTATTTT. Its protein product is CASSDRTSGTSTDTQYF.

The chain joins TRBV6-5 to TRBJ2-3; no reliable D call. V was clipped by 2 bases and J by 4 bases, with 13 bases between them. The germline V gene has CDR1 MNHEY and CDR2 SVGAGI. The CDR3 covers 15 residues. CDR3 sequence reads: CASSYGRFQPDTQYF. The CDR3 DNA is TGTGCCAGCAGTTACGGAAGGTTCCAGCCAGATACGCAGTATTTT.

The V and J genes are TRBV28 and TRBJ1-5; D is unresolved. V was trimmed by 2 bases and J by 2 bases, leaving 7 bases between them. The V gene's germline CDR1 is MDHEN and CDR2 SYDVKM. The CDR3 extends over 14 amino acids. CDR3 protein: CASSLGGGNQPQHF. In DNA form, the CDR3 reads TGTGCCAGCAGTTTAGGCGGGGGCAATCAGCCCCAGCATTTT.

This chain connects TRBV9 to TRBJ2-2; the D is unclear. The CDR3 spans 15 residues. Trimming removed 0 bases at V and 0 bases at J, with 6 bases between. CDR1 is SGDLS, CDR2 YYNGEE, per germline. CDR3 nucleotide sequence: TGTGCCAGCAGCGTAGCAGCAACGAACACCGGGGAGCTGTTTTTT. Translating gives CASSVAATNTGELFF.

This sequence joins TRBV7-3 and TRBJ1-1; a possible D gene is TRBD1 (5 bases). Germline V lookup: CDR1 SGHTA, CDR2 FQGTGA. V was pared by 5 bases and J by 6 bases, with 16 bases between. The CDR3 is 14 amino acids. The DNA for the CDR3 is TGTGCCAGCAGCCCAAGTGGGGGTTTCGCTGAAGCTTTCTTT. It encodes CASSPSGGFAEAFF.

The rearrangement links TRBV18 to TRBJ1-1; D gene uncertain. This CDR3 has 16 residues. In germline, CDR1 is KGHSH, CDR2 LQKENI. V gave up 1 base and J gave up 4 bases, with 16 bases separating them. The chain's CDR3 is CASSPLSQALGTEAFF. Here the CDR3 DNA reads TGTGCCAGCTCACCACTCAGTCAGGCCCTCGGCACTGAAGCTTTCTTT.

The rearrangement uses TRBV6-6 and TRBJ2-1; 8 positions agree with TRBD1. Trimming took 5 bases from V and 7 from J; bases not matched to a gene: 10. CDR3 length equals 15 residues. Per the germline V gene, CDR1 is MNHNY and CDR2 is SVGAGI (reference sequence). The DNA of the CDR3 is TGTGCCAGCAGTACGCCAGGGGGCTTGGGAAATGAGCAGTTCTTC. Translating gives CASSTPGGLGNEQFF.

This clone was seen only a few times. This chain connects TRBV19 to TRBJ2-4; D is undetermined. V lost 4 bases and J 7 bases, leaving 14 bases between the germline ends. Looked up from germline, CDR1 is LNHDA and CDR2 is SQIVND (reference sequence). The CDR3 runs to 14 residues. CDR3 coding DNA: TGTGCCAGTAGTACCGGCACGGGTACGAACATTCAGTACTTC. It codes for CASSTGTGTNIQYF.

The chain couples TRBV19 to TRBJ2-3; 7 bases are a match to TRBD1. The CDR3 has 15 amino acids. In germline, CDR1 is LNHDA, CDR2 SQIVND (reference sequence). J gave up 2 bases and V 3 bases, and 5 bases lay outside the gene matches. Here the CDR3 DNA reads TGTGCCAGTAGTATCCAGGGGGATATCACAGATACGCAGTATTTT. Translation gives CASSIQGDITDTQYF. Full variable domain (remainder filled in from reference TRBV19 and TRBJ2-3): DGGITQSPKYLFRKEGQNVTLSCEQNLNHDAMYWYRQDPGQGLRLIYYSQIVNDFQKGDIAEGYSVSREKKESFPLTVTSAQKNPTAFYLCASSIQGDITDTQYFGPGTRLTVL.

The rearrangement uses TRBV6-6 and TRBJ1-2; 8 bases are a match to TRBD1. Trimming took 5 bases from V and 8 from J; bases not matched to a gene: 4. Germline values: CDR1 MNHNY, CDR2 SVGAGI (reference sequence). CDR3 length: 12 residues. This CDR3 is CASSRGTGGYTF. The DNA of the CDR3 is TGTGCCAGCAGTCGGGGGACAGGCGGCTACACCTTC.

This chain links TRBV6-5 with TRBJ2-7; 8 nucleotides match TRBD1. Unmatched junction bases numbered 8, after V lost 6 bases and J lost 1 base. CDR3 length: 15 amino acids. Germline assignment: CDR1 MNHEY and CDR2 SVGAGI. CDR3 region: CASRLNRDRSYEQYF. The CDR3 coding sequence is TGTGCCAGCAGGCTAAACCGGGACAGGTCCTACGAGCAGTACTTC.

The genes are TRBV5-1 and TRBJ2-5; the match to TRBD2 covers 14 bases. The J call is doubtful: the DNA matches TRBJ2-7 better. This CDR3 is 15 amino acids long. Germline V lookup: CDR1 SGHRS, CDR2 YFSETQ. The CDR3 nucleotides read TGCGCCAGCAGCCCGGGACTAGCGGGAGCCTACGAGCAGTACTTC. Translated, it gives CASSPGLAGAYEQYF.

The chain combines TRBV27 with TRBJ2-3, with D unclear. CDR1 and CDR2 (germline): MNHEY, SMNVEV (reference sequence). Between the trimmed V and J ends, which lost 6 bases and 1 base, there was a span of 8 bases. This CDR3 region has 13 residues. The CDR3 bases are TGTGCCAGCAGAACGACCGGCACAGATACGCAGTATTTT. Translating it yields CASRTTGTDTQYF.

The CDR3 coding sequence is TGTGCCAGCAGCCCTCGGGACAGGATCGATGAAAAACTGTTTTTT. The encoded protein is CASSPRDRIDEKLFF. The rearrangement links TRBV7-9 to TRBJ1-4; 8 bases align to TRBD1. This CDR3 has 15 residues. In germline, CDR1 is SEHNR, CDR2 FQNEAQ (reference sequence). V shed 5 bases and J 6 bases; nucleotides not matched to a gene: 8.